Each of the 10 T cell receptor beta chains below was sequenced from the same sample in a study of blood T cell repertoires in COVID-19. This table comes from immunoSEQ multiplex PCR, and its TCRdb copy is limited to in-frame clones, with some not included. The sample contains 50,000 or so clones, roughly 76% of which appear only once. Sequences were obtained from peripheral blood. The source is a woman between 55 and 75 years old with acute or convalescent COVID-19.

CDR3 residues: CASSAVAGSPYEQYF. The CDR3, as DNA: TGTGCCAGCAGCGCCGTAGCGGGGTCCCCCTACGAGCAGTACTTC. The chain uses TRBV6-4 and TRBJ2-7; 8 nucleotides agree with TRBD2. Germline assignment: CDR1 MRHNA and CDR2 SNTAGT. The length of the CDR3 is 15 residues. Trimming took 6 bases from V and 2 from J; bases not matched to a gene: 9.

The genes are TRBV28 and TRBJ1-2; TRBD1 matches 7 bases. V dropped 4 bases and J dropped 4; count of bases not matched to a gene: 9. The CDR3 contains 15 residues. The V gene's germline CDR1 is MDHEN and CDR2 SYDVKM. As DNA, the CDR3 is TGTGCCAGCAGTTACCCCGGGACAGCTCGCTATGGCTACACCTTC. Protein product: CASSYPGTARYGYTF.

This chain links TRBV3-1 (or the pseudogene TRBV3-2) with TRBJ2-7; 8 bases line up with TRBD1. J lost 6 bases, V lost 7 bases, and 14 bases had no gene match. The germline V gene encodes CDR1 LGHDT and CDR2 YNNKEL (reference sequence). The CDR3 spans 15 residues. CDR3 protein: CASKSDRVGVGEQYF. CDR3 coding DNA: TGTGCCAGCAAATCGGACAGGGTTGGAGTGGGCGAGCAGTACTTC.

The gene calls are TRBV29-1 and TRBJ2-1, with D possibly TRBD2 on 5 matching bases. V was pared by 4 bases and J by 9 bases, with 7 bases between. Per germline, CDR1 SQVTM and CDR2 ANQGSEA. The CDR3 is 10 amino acids. This CDR3 reads CSVAEAEQFF. DNA of the CDR3: TGCAGCGTTGCGGAGGCTGAGCAGTTCTTC.

The rearrangement joins TRBV30 to TRBJ2-7; D gene ambiguous. The CDR3 is 13 residues long. Germline CDR1 is GTSNPN and CDR2 is SVGIG (reference sequence). Trimming removed 2 bases from V and 3 bases from J, with 11 bases in between. CDR3 region: CAWSLIVNYEQYF. CDR3 coding DNA: TGTGCCTGGAGTCTCATAGTCAACTACGAGCAGTACTTC.

The chain's CDR3 is CASSPDRGRHYGYTF. The CDR3 nucleotides are TGTGCCAGTAGTCCGGACAGGGGACGGCACTATGGCTACACCTTC. The chain is built from TRBV19 and TRBJ1-2; 9 bases are shared with TRBD1. The length of the CDR3 is 15 residues. From germline, CDR1 is LNHDA and CDR2 SQIVND (reference sequence). J was trimmed by 3 bases and V by 5 bases; bases with no gene match: 7.

The rearrangement uses TRBV28 and TRBJ1-2; D is possibly TRBD1 (6 bases). The V gene lost 6 bases and the J gene lost 4 bases, with 12 bases spanning the gap. Germline V gives CDR1 MDHEN, CDR2 SYDVKM. The CDR3 runs 13 residues. CDR3 DNA sequence: TGTGCCAGCAGGCCCGGACAGCTCTATGGCTACACCTTC. It is translated as CASRPGQLYGYTF.

V usage is TRBV6-5 and J usage is TRBJ1-2, with 7 bases fitting TRBD1. Looked up from germline, CDR1 is MNHEY and CDR2 is SVGAGI. The length of the CDR3 is 15 residues. After removal of 0 bases from V and 7 bases from J, the junction contained 8 bases not matched to a gene. The DNA for the CDR3 is TGTGCCAGCAGTTACTCGACCGGGACAGTAACTGGCTACACCTTC. Amino acids: CASSYSTGTVTGYTF.

The CDR3 coding sequence is TGTGCCAGCAGCCTGGACAGGGCAAGACACGAGCAGTACTTC. This sequence encodes CASSLDRARHEQYF. The rearrangement links TRBV5-4 to TRBJ2-7, with 8 nucleotides matching TRBD1. The J segment lost 5 bases and the V segment lost 4 bases, leaving 8 bases of the junction unmatched. The CDR3 consists of 14 residues. The germline V gene has CDR1 SGHNT and CDR2 YYREEE (reference sequence).

V and J are TRBV28 and TRBJ1-1, with D possibly being TRBD1 (5 bases). Per the germline V gene, CDR1 is MDHEN and CDR2 is SYDVKM. Trimming removed 6 bases at V and 5 bases at J, with 7 bases between. This CDR3 contains 11 residues. CDR3 protein: CASSRVTEAFF. The DNA for the CDR3 is TGTGCCAGCAGCAGGGTTACTGAAGCTTTCTTT.